This TCR beta chain comes out of a study of PD-L1 blockade in urothelial cancer. Study as a whole: As for prior chemotherapy regimens, patients had received 0 to 3. Median blood clonality was roughly 0.087, with 80,000 to 100,000 unique TCRs. Study-wide results and caveats: It was durable-benefit patients whose tumor-associated blood clones expanded more at 3 weeks.

About this clone: What it binds is unknown.

Enrolled patients showed locally advanced or metastatic urothelial carcinoma. The CDR3 contains 15 residues. V shed 3 bases and J shed 0 bases, with 10 bases lying between them. The germline V gene has CDR1 MNHEY and CDR2 SMNVEV (reference sequence). TCRdb's copy holds only in-frame clones and misses some; the assay was immunoSEQ multiplex PCR. The sample records about 17,000 clones, approximately 90% being singletons. This chain links TRBV27 with TRBJ2-3; perhaps TRBD1 as D (5 bases). The clonotype originates from a man in his fifties with urothelial cancer. This sample comprised PBMCs, obtained around atezolizumab (anti-PD-L1) treatment. The CDR3 DNA sequence: TGTGCCAGCAGTTTTTTAGGGGCTAGCACAGATACGCAGTATTTT. This encodes CASSFLGASTDTQYF.